This TCR beta chain was identified during a study of blood T cells in healthy people across ages. Primed by a sample-barcoded 5' primer and a J-beta primer mix, a second PCR proceeded for about 6 to 12 cycles. Template switching added a 12-random-nucleotide identifier to every cDNA molecule. CDR3-containing paired-end reads numbering at least 2.5 million came from each sample. From the 5' RACE reads, TCRdb called clonotypes with MiXCR, one entry per CDR3 protein. The top ten hold around 14% of the sample, which has hundreds of thousands of distinct CDR3 sequences, around 31% seen once. This CDR3 is 15 amino acids long. Germline CDR1 MNHEY, CDR2 SVGEGT. Germline trimming cut 2 bases from V and 3 bases from J; bases unmatched to any gene: 3. Study conclusions and caveats: In these data, TCR beta diversity tracked strongly with naive T cell percentage. Unsorted PBMC input precluded a conclusive naive versus antigen-experienced comparison.

This clonotype was detected ten times or more. Its antigen is still unknown. The gene calls are TRBV6-2 or TRBV6-3 and TRBJ2-1, with 8 bases lining up with TRBD1. Material: blood. This sequence was found in a woman of 80 years or more in good health. The CDR3 coding sequence is TGTGCCAGCAGTTACACCGGACAGGGCTACAATGAGCAGTTCTTC. Residues: CASSYTGQGYNEQFF.